The T cell receptor beta chain described here comes from a study of control samples from healthy donors and cancer patients. Profiling relied on immunoSEQ multiplex PCR, and the TCRdb table lists in-frame clones only, not all of them. Among tens of thousands of clones, 94% were seen once, and the ten largest hold under 3.5%. This clonotype was sampled from a young woman in good health. Sequences were obtained from blood.

CDR3 DNA: TGTGCCAGCAGTTCCCCGGGACAGCCCTCATCTGGCTACACCTTC. It translates to CASSSPGQPSSGYTF. The genes are TRBV6-6 and TRBJ1-2, with TRBD1 identical over 7 bases. CDR1 MNHNY and CDR2 SVGAGI come from the germline V gene (reference sequence). CDR3 size: 15 residues. V was pared by 4 bases and J by 7 bases, with 12 bases of the junction left unmatched.